These 17 T cell receptor beta chains were all obtained from the same sample, sequenced in a study of T cell changes during pregnancy in multiple sclerosis. Some clones are missing from TCRdb's copy, which holds only in-frame ones; the method was immunoSEQ multiplex PCR. The repertoire holds about 83,000 clones, with 90% to 95% as singletons. The specimen was peripheral blood, collected in the second trimester of pregnancy. The source is a female donor with multiple sclerosis, enrolled in a pregnancy study.

The chain couples TRBV7-8 to TRBJ2-1, with 13 positions matching TRBD2. Germline CDR1 and CDR2: SGHVS and FQNEAQ. The CDR3 extends over 15 amino acids. V lost 4 bases to trimming and J lost 9 bases; unmatched junction nucleotides: 6. CDR3 region: CASSSGTSGAPEQFF. The CDR3 DNA reads as TGTGCCAGCAGCTCCGGGACTAGCGGGGCGCCTGAGCAGTTCTTC.

The chain combines TRBV19 with TRBJ2-1; D might be TRBD1 (5 bases). The CDR3 length is 12 residues. Trimming cost V 6 bases and J 4 bases, with 7 bases left between them. From germline, CDR1 is LNHDA and CDR2 SQIVND (reference sequence). The CDR3: CASSDSYNEQFF. CDR3 nucleotides: TGTGCCAGTAGCGACAGTTACAATGAGCAGTTCTTC.

This sequence joins TRBV9 and TRBJ2-3; TRBD2 might be the D (6 bases). The germline V gene has CDR1 SGDLS and CDR2 YYNGEE. The CDR3 spans 16 residues. Trimming stripped 0 bases from V and 0 bases from J, with 11 bases between. The CDR3 reads CASSVESGTSTDTQYF. Written as DNA, the CDR3 is TGTGCCAGCAGCGTAGAGTCCGGGACTAGCACAGATACGCAGTATTTT.

This chain's CDR3 is CASIGRGWADTQYF. CDR3 in DNA: TGTGCCAGTATAGGCAGGGGTTGGGCAGATACGCAGTATTTT. The V and J genes are TRBV27 and TRBJ2-3; D might be TRBD1 (6 bases). V shed 9 bases and J shed 4 bases, with 17 bases lying between them. This CDR3 contains 14 residues. The germline gives CDR1 MNHEY, CDR2 SMNVEV (reference sequence).

The V and J genes are TRBV27 and TRBJ2-1; D remains ambiguous. The CDR3 is made up of 13 amino acids. The V gene lost 3 bases and the J gene lost 5 bases, with 8 bases spanning the gap. The germline gives CDR1 MNHEY, CDR2 SMNVEV (reference sequence). The CDR3 region is CASSLGPHNEQFF. CDR3 DNA: TGTGCCAGCAGTTTGGGCCCCCACAATGAGCAGTTCTTC.

This chain connects TRBV19 to TRBJ1-2, with a possible D match to TRBD1 (6 bases). Deletions cut 4 bases from V and 4 bases from J, with 22 bases between. Germline lookup yields CDR1 LNHDA and CDR2 SQIVND (reference sequence). This CDR3 spans 17 amino acids. CDR3 sequence (DNA): TGTGCCAGTAGTACCCTCGGGGGGGCCACCGGTAGCTATGGCTACACCTTC. It yields the protein CASSTLGGATGSYGYTF.

The chain links TRBV27 to TRBJ2-5; TRBD2 matches 9 bases. V shed 6 bases, J shed 5 bases, and the junction held 7 bases outside the gene matches. CDR1 and CDR2 from the germline V gene are MNHEY and SMNVEV (reference sequence). CDR3 size: 14 residues. In nucleotides, the CDR3 is TGTGCCAGCAGAACTAGCGGGTCGGTTGAGACCCAGTACTTC. Translating gives CASRTSGSVETQYF.

The chain recombines TRBV29-1 with TRBJ2-1; D is possibly TRBD2 (6 bases). Germline values: CDR1 SQVTM, CDR2 ANQGSEA. The germline V and J ends were trimmed by 4 bases and 10 bases, with 8 bases remaining between them. This CDR3 region has 10 residues. CDR3 amino acids: CSVGLAEQFF. The CDR3 DNA reads TGCAGCGTTGGGCTAGCGGAGCAGTTCTTC.

The rearrangement uses TRBV9 and TRBJ2-1; D is possibly TRBD1 (6 bases). V was cut by 0 bases and J by 0 bases, with 10 bases left in between. This CDR3 has 16 amino acids. Germline V gene data show CDR1 as SGDLS and CDR2 as YYNGEE. The CDR3: CASSVASDSSYNEQFF. CDR3 DNA: TGTGCCAGCAGCGTAGCTTCGGACAGCTCCTACAATGAGCAGTTCTTC.

The rearrangement uses TRBV18 and TRBJ2-7; 7 nucleotides align to TRBD2. V lost 3 bases to trimming and J lost 7 bases; unmatched junction nucleotides: 18. CDR1 and CDR2 from the germline V gene are KGHSH and LQKENI. The CDR3 is 17 amino acids. The CDR3 reads CASSPTPGGIGSTEQYF. In DNA form, the CDR3 reads TGTGCCAGCTCACCCACTCCCGGGGGGATTGGGTCTACGGAGCAGTACTTC.

V is TRBV19 and J is TRBJ2-5, with 8 bases matching TRBD2. CDR3 length: 13 amino acids. Germline V gene data show CDR1 as LNHDA and CDR2 as SQIVND (reference sequence). V lost 6 bases and J lost 5; bases outside the gene matches: 5. CDR3 nucleotide sequence: TGTGCCAGTAGCCAGGGACTAGTGGAGACCCAGTACTTC. Translation: CASSQGLVETQYF.

The V and J genes are TRBV7-8 and TRBJ2-1, with D uncertain. Trimming removed 3 bases from V and 7 bases from J, with 10 bases in between. The CDR3 runs to 13 residues. Per germline, CDR1 SGHVS and CDR2 FQNEAQ. The CDR3 region is CASSFPGLNEQFF. The CDR3 DNA reads TGTGCCAGCAGCTTCCCCGGGTTGAATGAGCAGTTCTTC.

This chain uses TRBV7-8 with TRBJ2-1; 10 bases are a match to TRBD2. Unmatched junction bases numbered 2, after V lost 0 bases and J lost 3 bases. This CDR3 spans 16 amino acids. Looked up from germline, CDR1 is SGHVS and CDR2 is FQNEAQ. The CDR3 loop is CASSLAGLASYNEQFF. CDR3 nucleotides: TGTGCCAGCAGCTTAGCGGGACTAGCGAGCTACAATGAGCAGTTCTTC.

J is TRBJ1-1 and V is TRBV28; TRBD1 agrees at 10 bases. Germline assignment: CDR1 MDHEN and CDR2 SYDVKM. V shed 6 bases, J shed 0 bases, and the junction held 16 bases outside the gene matches. The CDR3 is 19 amino acids. CDR3 bases: TGTGCCAGCAGGCCCGGGACAGGGGCCTCGTCCTCCGTGAACACTGAAGCTTTCTTT. It yields the protein CASRPGTGASSSVNTEAFF.

The chain has TRBV11-2 and TRBJ1-2; D unresolved. V lost 1 base and J lost 2, with 11 bases in between. Germline CDR1 SGHAT, CDR2 FQNNGV. This CDR3 is 15 amino acids long. The DNA for the CDR3 is TGTGCCAGCAGCTTAGGATTTGCGGGGAACTATGGCTACACCTTC. It yields the protein CASSLGFAGNYGYTF.

The chain is built from TRBV5-1 and TRBJ2-1; 8 bases match TRBD2. Germline loops: CDR1 SGHRS, CDR2 YFSETQ. V gave up 4 bases and J gave up 6 bases; unmatched junction bases: 6. The CDR3 contains 14 residues. The DNA of the CDR3 is TGCGCCAGCAGCCCCCAGGGACTAGTCAATGAGCAGTTCTTC. Its translation is CASSPQGLVNEQFF.

The CDR3 nucleotides read TGTGCCAGCAGCCAAGATTTTGCCCCCGGGGATAATGAGCAGTTCTTC. This codes for CASSQDFAPGDNEQFF. The rearrangement joins TRBV4-2 to TRBJ2-1; the D gene is possibly TRBD2 (5 bases). CDR1 LGHNA and CDR2 YNFKEQ come from the germline V gene. This CDR3 spans 16 amino acids. Trimming removed 0 bases at V and 7 bases at J, with 16 bases between.